The sequence of this TCR beta chain was determined in a study of blood T cell repertoires in COVID-19. The table lists this clone with a few counts. V was clipped by 8 bases and J by 4 bases; unmatched bases: 6. The CDR3 runs 13 residues. The V gene's germline CDR1 is MNHNY and CDR2 SVGAGI (reference sequence). Clones were read by immunoSEQ multiplex PCR, and TCRdb kept only the in-frame ones, dropping some. The profile shows around 10,000 clones, around 90% of them singletons. This chain connects TRBV6-6 to TRBJ1-2; TRBD1 matches 8 bases. The receptor's source is a human donor in a cohort sampled during active COVID-19. Sequenced material: peripheral blood. The CDR3 region is CASLVDRGYGYTF. The CDR3 DNA reads as TGTGCCAGCCTAGTAGACAGGGGCTATGGCTACACCTTC.